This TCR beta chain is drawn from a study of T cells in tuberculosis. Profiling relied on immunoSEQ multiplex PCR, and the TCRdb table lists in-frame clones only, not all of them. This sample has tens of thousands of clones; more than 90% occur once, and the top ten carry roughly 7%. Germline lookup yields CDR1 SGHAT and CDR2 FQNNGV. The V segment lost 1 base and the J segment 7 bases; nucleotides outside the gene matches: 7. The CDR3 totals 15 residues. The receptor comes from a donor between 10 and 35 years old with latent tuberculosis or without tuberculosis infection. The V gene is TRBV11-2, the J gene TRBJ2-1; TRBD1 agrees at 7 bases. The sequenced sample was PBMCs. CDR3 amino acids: CASSLGQGLINEQFF. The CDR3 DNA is TGTGCCAGCAGCTTAGGACAGGGTTTGATTAATGAGCAGTTCTTC. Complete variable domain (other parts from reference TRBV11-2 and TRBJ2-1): EAGVAQSPRYKIIEKRQSVAFWCNPISGHATLYWYQQILGQGPKLLIQFQNNGVVDDSQLPKDRFSAERLKGVDSTLKIQPAKLEDSAVYLCASSLGQGLINEQFFGPGTRLTVL.